The present TCR beta chain was sequenced within a study of Ad26.COV2.S vaccination and SARS-CoV-2 variants. Study outcomes and limitations: Overall T cell responses may have been underestimated by the analyses of TCR breadth and depth. Researchers reported similar non-spike TCR breadth in vaccine and placebo recipients.

Noted treatment: 19 received Ad26.COV2.S at low or high dose, single or two shots; about five received placebo; per-sample allocation not given. Specimens were obtained on day 63 following the first vaccine or placebo injection. V was pared by 6 bases and J by 0 bases, with 21 bases between. The CDR3 totals 17 residues. Germline V gene data show CDR1 as MDHEN and CDR2 as SYDVKM. This table comes from immunoSEQ multiplex PCR, and its TCRdb copy is limited to in-frame clones, with some not included. The table lists about 350,000 clones, approximately 86% of them singletons. This clone came up once. As yet, its antigen is unknown.

The clonotype comes from a person aged 18-65 years who received the Ad26.COV2.S COVID-19 vaccine or a placebo. The specimen comprised peripheral blood, sampled in a trial of Ad26.COV2.S vaccine versus placebo. The rearrangement uses TRBV28 and TRBJ2-7, with a possible D match to TRBD1 (6 bases). The CDR3, as DNA: TGTGCCAGCAGGCCCTATCCCAGCGGACAGAGCTCCTACGAGCAGTACTTC. It encodes CASRPYPSGQSSYEQYF.